This T cell receptor (beta chain) was documented in a study of graft-versus-host responses after intestinal transplantation (dated by TCRdb to 2020 to 2023). General notes on the study: Multivisceral, liver-intestinal, or isolated intestinal transplants were received by the recipients. Of the 20 to 30 intestinal transplant recipients enrolled in the cohort, one of whom was a retransplant, a few patients without pretransplant specimens were excluded. A peak of at least 4% donor T cells among recipient peripheral blood mononuclear cells was the definition used for donor T cell macrochimerism. To identify alloreactive clones, pre-transplant mixed lymphocyte reaction products were sequenced and then compared with unstimulated pre-transplant donor and recipient T cells. Every recipient was given anti-thymocyte globulin induction, then maintenance tacrolimus and steroids for around three years. After intestinal transplantation, graft-versus-host and host-versus-graft alloreactive T cell clones in the graft, circulation and bone marrow were tracked using bulk TCR-beta CDR3 sequencing. Rather than going through the commercial service, samples from a few later patients were sequenced in-house on an Illumina MiSeq and processed with MiXCR.

Libraries were made using the immunoSEQ multiplex PCR assay. In most patients, genomic DNA was isolated using the Qiagen DNeasy Blood and Tissue Kit and sent frozen to Adaptive Biotechnologies for TCR sequencing. For most patients, genomic DNA was subjected to high-throughput TCR-beta CDR3 sequencing by Adaptive Biotechnologies. The published analysis was carried out like this. Adaptive's ImmunoSEQ software supplied the TCR sequencing data for 15 to 20 patients, while MiXCR and VDJtools were used to process a few other patients. To correct CD4 versus CD8 sorting errors, any sequence found in both subsets at a frequency ratio below 5:1 was removed. CDR3 nucleotide sequences shared between donor and recipient were removed because the origin of such sequences could not be assigned. To be classed as alloreactive, a clone needed at least 2-fold expansion over unstimulated cells and a minimum CFSE-low frequency of 0.002% (template counts) or 0.001% (read counts). Mappable clones were those detected in sequenced pre-transplant spleen, lymph node, or MLR CFSE-low populations of the donor or recipient. Cumulative frequency of alloreactive clones was calculated as a percentage of all sequences weighted by copy number. TCRdb stores this immuneACCESS table with in-frame sequences only. Part of the clones is absent; in the studies checked, under half of the shortfall reflects unresolved V genes, and no reason is known for the rest. That table supplies the V and J calls and clone size; D and trimming were determined from the DNA. This sample comprises fewer than 110,000 clones, roughly 87% of them detected only once. Together, the top ten hold roughly 0.64% of the sample.

As to this clone: Its antigen is still unknown. Base-call qualities are not available, and no considerably larger clone is one nucleotide away.

The sample's time point, from its label and the paper: cells obtained before transplantation from donor or recipient. CD3+CD4+ and CD3+CD8+ populations were FACS-sorted from unstimulated pre-transplant donor and recipient cells taken from spleen or lymph nodes. The paper as a whole reports these results and caveats: GvH clones turned up in recipient bone marrow, with some appearing earlier in ileal mucosa or blood, a pattern consistent with an intestinal mucosal origin. In patients with donor T cell macrochimerism, the allografts had high GvH to HvG T cell clonal ratios. Peak levels of circulating GvH clones were associated with declines in HvG clones early after transplant. The relatively low number and heterogeneity of intestinal transplant patients limited the conclusions.

The sample was unstimulated CD4+ T cells sorted from spleen or lymph node cells, taken before transplant. The receptor was derived from a human donor who was the organ donor for an intestinal transplant.

The bases are TGTGCCAGTATTGGGGAATTTAATTCACCCCTCCACTTT. This codes for CASIGEFNSPLHF. The chain uses TRBV6-4 and TRBJ1-6; the D gene lacks a confident call. Via the germline V gene, CDR1 is MRHNA and CDR2 SNTAGT. Taken from cysteine to phenylalanine, the CDR3 has 13 residues. CDR3 DNA only is kept here, 39 bases in frame from base 1. Cut back by 9 bases and 6 bases, the V and J ends lie 12 bases apart.